The 2 T cell receptor beta chains below were found in one sample sequenced in a study of control samples from healthy donors and cancer patients (dated by TCRdb to 2018 to 2021). Library preparation employed the immunoSEQ multiplex PCR assay. TCRdb's version of the immuneACCESS table is confined to in-frame rearrangements and falls short of the full clone set. An unresolved V gene accounts for under half of the shortfall where checked; the remainder is of unknown origin. The sample profile shows about 150,000 clones; roughly nine tenths of them were found once. The ten largest account for over 4% of the sample. The source material was blood. The receptor source for this set is a man aged 30 to 45 in good health.

The J gene is TRBJ1-1, the V gene TRBV20-1; maybe TRBD1 (5 bases). Germline V CDR1 and CDR2: DFQATT, SNEGSKA (reference sequence). CDR3 length: 10 amino acids. Between the trimmed V and J ends, which lost 6 bases and 8 bases, there was a span of 10 bases. CDR3 residues: CSAEAGEAFF. CDR3 DNA: TGCAGTGCCGAAGCAGGGGAAGCTTTCTTT.

This chain links TRBV3-1 (or the pseudogene TRBV3-2) with TRBJ1-4; no definite D call. There are 17 residues in the CDR3. Trimming removed 4 bases from V and 0 bases from J, with 15 bases in between. CDR1 is LGHDT and CDR2 is YNNKEL in the germline V gene (reference sequence). CDR3 region: CASSRIGNYATNEKLFF. The CDR3 DNA follows: TGTGCCAGCAGCCGGATTGGGAACTACGCAACTAATGAAAAACTGTTTTTT.